The 10 T cell receptor beta chains given below trace back to one sample, sequenced in a study of blood T cells in healthy people across ages. Primers used in a second PCR of roughly 7 to 11 cycles were a sample-barcoded 5' primer and a J-beta primer mix. MiXCR was run by TCRdb on the 5' RACE reads, yielding one entry per CDR3 protein. The profile shows 1,800,000 or so distinct CDR3 sequences, about 39% of them singletons. The sample comprised blood. The receptors were gathered from a human donor in good health.

On this clonotype: Compared with germline, one end of the junction differs, possibly owing to a read error. The rearrangement links TRBV6-2 or TRBV6-3 to TRBJ2-5; TRBD2 is a possible D gene (6 bases). Germline V CDR1 and CDR2: MNHEY, SVGEGT. The CDR3 is 15 residues long. This CDR3 is CASSPTRGLQEAQYF. CDR3 coding DNA: TGTGCCAGCAGTCCGACTAGAGGACTCCAAGAGGCCCAGTACTTC.

The V gene is TRBV20-1, the J gene TRBJ2-5; TRBD1 is a possible D gene (7 bases). V lost 2 bases to trimming and J lost 9 bases, with 22 bases between them. The CDR3 consists of 15 residues. CDR1 DFQATT and CDR2 SNEGSKA come from the germline V gene (reference sequence). The CDR3 loop reads CSARSATGRGEAQYF. CDR3 coding DNA: TGCAGTGCTAGATCCGCGACAGGGCGCGGGGAGGCCCAGTACTTC.

The chain carries TRBV4-3 and TRBJ1-2; no firm D call. From germline, CDR1 is LGHNA and CDR2 YSLEER. CDR3 length: 16 residues. Trimming left V 0 bases short and J 2 bases short, with 13 bases between. CDR3 sequence (DNA): TGCGCCAGCAGCCAAGAAGCCCCCACAGCGAACTATGGCTACACCTTC. It yields the protein CASSQEAPTANYGYTF.

Only a few counts were recorded for this clonotype. The chain is built from TRBV29-1 and TRBJ1-5; 7 positions agree with TRBD1. Germline-derived CDR1 and CDR2 are SQVTM and ANQGSEA. Trimming at V came to 6 bases and at J to 5 bases, leaving 7 bases not matched to a gene. The CDR3 runs 13 residues. The CDR3 DNA follows: TGCAGCGTAGCTACAGGGGTTGATCAGCCCCAGCATTTT. It specifies CSVATGVDQPQHF.

This chain links TRBV29-1 with TRBJ2-5; TRBD2 matches 9 bases. The CDR3 consists of 15 residues. CDR1 and CDR2 from the germline V gene are SQVTM and ANQGSEA. V shed 5 bases and J 4 bases; nucleotides not matched to a gene: 11. CDR3 sequence: CSVLSGGGAGETQYF. The CDR3 bases are TGCAGCGTTTTATCGGGCGGGGGGGCCGGAGAGACCCAGTACTTC.

The rearrangement links TRBV19 to TRBJ2-7; TRBD1 aligns across 7 bases. V dropped 9 bases and J dropped 6; count of bases not matched to a gene: 11. The CDR3 runs to 13 residues. CDR1 and CDR2 (germline): LNHDA, SQIVND (reference sequence). The CDR3 region has the DNA TGTGCCAGCACCCAAGGGGGCCGGGGCGAGCAGTACTTC. Its translation: CASTQGGRGEQYF.

The chain links TRBV12-3 or TRBV12-4 to TRBJ2-4; D is uncertain. The CDR3 loop spans 13 amino acids. The V end was cut by 1 base, the J end by 15 bases, with 16 bases between. DNA of the CDR3: TGTGCCAGCAGTTTAGATTCCTTTTCTGGTGTGTACTTC. Amino acid sequence: CASSLDSFSGVYF.

This clonotype was counted between two and nine times. This chain connects TRBV19 to TRBJ1-5; weak D call: TRBD1 (5 bases). The germline V gene encodes CDR1 LNHDA and CDR2 SQIVND (reference sequence). The length of the CDR3 is 12 residues. The ends were cut back, 5 bases at V and 6 bases at J, with 8 bases in the middle. Here the CDR3 reads CASSQGVQPQHF. In DNA, the CDR3 is TGTGCCAGTAGTCAGGGTGTTCAGCCCCAGCATTTT.

CDR3 protein: CASSARTALGETQYF. CDR3 sequence (DNA): TGTGCCAGCAGCGCTAGGACAGCCTTAGGGGAGACCCAGTACTTC. This chain joins TRBV9 and TRBJ2-4; D is possibly TRBD1 (6 bases). The DNA end lines up better with TRBJ2-5; the J call may be wrong. Germline loops: CDR1 SGDLS, CDR2 YYNGEE. The CDR3 runs 15 residues.

Many counts were recorded for this clonotype. This CDR3 reads CSARDPKTQYF. The CDR3 nucleotides are TGCAGTGCTAGAGACCCAAAGACCCAGTACTTC. This chain uses TRBV20-1 with TRBJ2-5; D is undetermined. CDR1 and CDR2 (germline): DFQATT, SNEGSKA (reference sequence). Trimming removed 0 bases from V and 6 bases from J, with 5 bases in between. The CDR3 has 11 residues.